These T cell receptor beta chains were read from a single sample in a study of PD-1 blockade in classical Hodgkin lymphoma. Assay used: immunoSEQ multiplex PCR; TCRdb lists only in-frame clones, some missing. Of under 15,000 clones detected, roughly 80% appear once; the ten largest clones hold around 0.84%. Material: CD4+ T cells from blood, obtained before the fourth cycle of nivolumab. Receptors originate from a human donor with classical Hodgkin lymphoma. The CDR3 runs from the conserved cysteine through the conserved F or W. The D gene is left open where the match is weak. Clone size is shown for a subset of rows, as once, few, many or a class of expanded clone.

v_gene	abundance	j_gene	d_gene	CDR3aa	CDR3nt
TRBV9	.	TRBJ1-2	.	CASSVVANYGYTF	TGTGCCAGCAGCGTCGTAGCTAACTATGGCTACACCTTC
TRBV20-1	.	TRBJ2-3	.	CSATYTDTQYF	TGCAGTGCTACCTACACAGATACGCAGTATTTT
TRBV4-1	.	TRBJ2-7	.	CASSQPYPQGLEQYF	TGCGCCAGCAGCCAACCCTACCCGCAGGGTCTCGAGCAGTACTTC
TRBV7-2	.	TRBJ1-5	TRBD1	CASSSARQGSNQPQHF	TGTGCCAGCAGCTCCGCCCGACAGGGTAGCAATCAGCCCCAGCATTTT
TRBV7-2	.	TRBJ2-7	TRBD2	CASSLSLWTSGSEQYF	TGTGCCAGCAGCTTATCCCTTTGGACTAGCGGGAGCGAGCAGTACTTC
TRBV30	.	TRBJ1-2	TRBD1	CAWTRDRAVNGYTF	TGTGCCTGGACCCGGGACAGGGCCGTAAATGGCTACACCTTC
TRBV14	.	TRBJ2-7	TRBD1	CASSPWTGYAYEQYF	TGTGCCAGCAGCCCCTGGACAGGGTACGCCTACGAGCAGTACTTC
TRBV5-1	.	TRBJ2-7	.	CASSLGPYLGSYEQYF	TGCGCCAGCAGCTTGGGACCCTACCTGGGAAGCTACGAGCAGTACTTC
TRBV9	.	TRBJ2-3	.	CASTQAEGTDTQYF	TGTGCCAGTACACAGGCCGAGGGCACAGATACGCAGTATTTT
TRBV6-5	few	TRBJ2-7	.	CASSYSWGEQYF	TGTGCCAGCAGTTACTCGTGGGGTGAGCAGTACTTC
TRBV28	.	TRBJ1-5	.	CASSLEGRTQHF	TGTGCCAGCAGTTTAGAGGGGCGGACCCAGCATTTT
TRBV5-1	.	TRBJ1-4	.	CASSLRSLDEKLFF	TGCGCCAGCAGCTTGAGGTCGCTAGATGAAAAACTGTTTTTT
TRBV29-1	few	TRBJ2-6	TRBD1	CSAQTGADSGANVLTF	TGCAGCGCTCAAACAGGGGCCGATTCTGGGGCCAACGTCCTGACTTTC
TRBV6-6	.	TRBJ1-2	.	CASSFYPPYGYTF	TGTGCCAGCAGTTTCTACCCCCCGTATGGCTACACCTTC
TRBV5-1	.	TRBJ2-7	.	CASSPGQRYEQYF	TGCGCCAGCAGCCCCGGACAGAGATACGAGCAGTACTTC
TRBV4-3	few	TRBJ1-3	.	CASSQGQRNTIYF	TGCGCCAGCAGCCAAGGACAGAGAAACACCATATATTTT
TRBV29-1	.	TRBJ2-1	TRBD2	CSHGVTSGRFYNEQFF	TGCAGCCACGGCGTGACTAGCGGGAGGTTCTACAATGAGCAGTTCTTC
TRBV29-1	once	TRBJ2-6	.	CSAREAGANVLTF	TGCAGCGCCAGGGAGGCTGGGGCCAACGTCCTGACTTTC
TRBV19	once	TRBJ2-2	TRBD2	CASSISGSTGELFF	TGTGCCAGTAGTATAAGCGGGAGTACCGGGGAGCTGTTTTTT
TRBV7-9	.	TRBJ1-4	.	CASTRSATNEKLFF	TGTGCCAGCACCCGATCCGCAACTAATGAAAAACTGTTTTTT
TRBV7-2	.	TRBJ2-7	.	CASSLFLGTVSYEQYF	TGTGCCAGCAGCTTATTTCTAGGGACTGTATCCTACGAGCAGTACTTC
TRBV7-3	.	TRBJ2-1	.	CASSLTPKQGGTFFSYNEQFF	TGTGCCAGCAGCTTAACACCCAAACAGGGCGGGACTTTCTTTTCCTACAATGAGCAGTTCTTC
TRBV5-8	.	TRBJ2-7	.	CASSLARSRPRLF	TGTGCCAGCAGCTTGGCCCGCAGTAGGCCGAGACTCTTC
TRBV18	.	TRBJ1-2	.	CASSPGPGNYGYTF	TGTGCCAGCTCACCGGGCCCGGGCAACTATGGCTACACCTTC
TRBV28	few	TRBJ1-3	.	CASRSTANSGNTIYF	TGTGCCAGCAGGTCCACAGCCAACTCTGGAAACACCATATATTTT
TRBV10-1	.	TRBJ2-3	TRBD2	CASSESGSGELTDTQYF	TGCGCCAGCAGTGAAAGCGGCAGCGGGGAACTCACAGATACGCAGTATTTT
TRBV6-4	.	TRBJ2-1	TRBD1	CASSETDRGQFVNEQFF	TGTGCCAGCAGTGAAACCGACAGGGGGCAATTTGTAAATGAGCAGTTCTTC
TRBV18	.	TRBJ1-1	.	CASSPSNTNTEAFF	TGTGCCAGCTCACCAAGCAACACGAACACTGAAGCTTTCTTT
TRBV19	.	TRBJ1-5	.	CASSISGFNQPQHF	TGTGCCAGTAGTATATCCGGATTCAATCAGCCCCAGCATTTT
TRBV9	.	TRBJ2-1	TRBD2	CASSFRTSGGYEQFF	TGTGCCAGCAGCTTTCGGACTAGCGGGGGCTATGAGCAGTTCTTC
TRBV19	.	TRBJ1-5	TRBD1	CASSTPDRGQGQPQHF	TGTGCCAGTAGTACCCCGGACAGGGGGCAAGGACAGCCCCAGCATTTT
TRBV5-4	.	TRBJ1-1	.	CASSLARGLNTEAFF	TGTGCCAGCAGCTTGGCCCGAGGGTTGAACACTGAAGCTTTCTTT
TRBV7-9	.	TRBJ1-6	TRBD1	CASSLTGQSYNSPLHF	TGTGCCAGCAGCTTGACAGGGCAAAGCTATAATTCACCCCTCCACTTT
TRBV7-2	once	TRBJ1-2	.	CARKTYGYTF	TGTGCCAGAAAGACCTATGGCTACACCTTC
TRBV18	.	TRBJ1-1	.	CASSPYNTEAFF	TGTGCCAGCTCACCCTACAACACTGAAGCTTTCTTT
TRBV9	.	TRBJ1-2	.	CASSGVSRADYGYTF	TGTGCCAGCAGCGGCGTCTCCCGGGCCGACTATGGCTACACCTTC
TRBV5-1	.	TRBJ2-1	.	CASRGLPSSYNEQFF	TGCGCCAGCAGAGGACTCCCAAGCTCCTACAATGAGCAGTTCTTC
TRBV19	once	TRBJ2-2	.	CASSKAARGELFF	TGTGCCAGTAGTAAGGCGGCACGCGGGGAGCTGTTTTTT
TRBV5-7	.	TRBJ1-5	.	CASSLGGKDNQPQHF	TGTGCCAGCAGCTTGGGAGGGAAGGACAATCAGCCCCAGCATTTT
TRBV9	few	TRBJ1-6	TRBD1	CASSVGGTVGSSPLHF	TGTGCCAGCAGCGTAGGAGGGACAGTGGGAAGTTCACCCCTCCACTTT
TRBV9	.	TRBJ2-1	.	CASNSFYNEQFF	TGTGCCAGCAACAGCTTCTACAATGAGCAGTTCTTC
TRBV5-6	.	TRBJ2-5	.	CASSFSGVRSWETQYF	TGTGCCAGCAGCTTCTCTGGGGTAAGGTCCTGGGAGACCCAGTACTTC
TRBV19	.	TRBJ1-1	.	CASSWARDTEAFF	TGTGCCAGTAGTTGGGCAAGAGACACTGAAGCTTTCTTT
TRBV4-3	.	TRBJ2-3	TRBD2	CASSRRLAGGLWGTDTQYF	TGCGCCAGCAGCCGACGACTAGCGGGGGGCCTCTGGGGGACAGATACGCAGTATTTT
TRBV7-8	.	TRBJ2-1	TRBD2	CASSFSGRRNEQFF	TGTGCCAGCAGCTTTAGCGGGAGGCGAAATGAGCAGTTCTTC
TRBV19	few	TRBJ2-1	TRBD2	CASSSPGTSNRYEQFF	TGTGCCAGTAGTTCCCCCGGGACTAGCAATAGGTATGAGCAGTTCTTC
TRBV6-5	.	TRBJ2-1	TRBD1	CASSPRGRGRNEQFF	TGTGCCAGCAGTCCCCGGGGCAGGGGGCGCAATGAGCAGTTCTTC
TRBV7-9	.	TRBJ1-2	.	CASSLMGQPGDGYTF	TGTGCCAGCAGCTTAATGGGCCAGCCGGGGGATGGCTACACCTTC
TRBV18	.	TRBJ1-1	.	CASSPEMNTEAFF	TGTGCCAGCTCACCGGAGATGAACACTGAAGCTTTCTTT